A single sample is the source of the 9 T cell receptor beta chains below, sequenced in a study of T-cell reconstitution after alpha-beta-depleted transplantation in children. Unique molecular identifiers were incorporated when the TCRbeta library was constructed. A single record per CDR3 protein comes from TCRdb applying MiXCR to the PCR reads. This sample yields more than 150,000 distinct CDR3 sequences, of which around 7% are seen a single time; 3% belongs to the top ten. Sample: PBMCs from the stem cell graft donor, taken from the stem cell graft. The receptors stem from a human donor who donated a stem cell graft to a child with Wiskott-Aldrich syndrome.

The CDR3 protein is CSVVPGQGGTEAFF. CDR3 nucleotides: TGCAGCGTTGTACCGGGACAGGGAGGTACTGAAGCTTTCTTT. V is TRBV29-1 and J is TRBJ1-1, with 9 bases fitting TRBD1. CDR1 is SQVTM and CDR2 is ANQGSEA in the germline V gene. The CDR3 consists of 14 residues. V lost 4 bases to trimming and J lost 5 bases; unmatched junction nucleotides: 8.

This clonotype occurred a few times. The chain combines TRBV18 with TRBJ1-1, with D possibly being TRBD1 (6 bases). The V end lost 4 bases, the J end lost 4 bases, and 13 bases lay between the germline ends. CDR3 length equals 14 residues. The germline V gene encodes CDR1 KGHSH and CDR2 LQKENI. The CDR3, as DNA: TGTGCCAGCTCACGGAACAGGGACGCCACTGAAGCTTTCTTT. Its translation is CASSRNRDATEAFF.

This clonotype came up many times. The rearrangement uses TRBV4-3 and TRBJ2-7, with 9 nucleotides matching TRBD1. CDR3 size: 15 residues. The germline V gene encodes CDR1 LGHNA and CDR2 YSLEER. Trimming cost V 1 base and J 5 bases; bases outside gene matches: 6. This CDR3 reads CASSQAGTGIHEQYF. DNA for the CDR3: TGCGCCAGCAGCCAAGCTGGGACAGGGATCCACGAGCAGTACTTC.

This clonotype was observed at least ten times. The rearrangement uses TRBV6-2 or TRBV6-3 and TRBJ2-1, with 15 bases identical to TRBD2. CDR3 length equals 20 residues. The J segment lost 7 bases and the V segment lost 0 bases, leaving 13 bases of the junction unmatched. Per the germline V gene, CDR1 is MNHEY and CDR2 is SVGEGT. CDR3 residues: CASSYSPGLAGGFGVNEQFF. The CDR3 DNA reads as TGTGCCAGCAGTTACTCACCGGGACTAGCGGGAGGTTTTGGGGTAAATGAGCAGTTCTTC.

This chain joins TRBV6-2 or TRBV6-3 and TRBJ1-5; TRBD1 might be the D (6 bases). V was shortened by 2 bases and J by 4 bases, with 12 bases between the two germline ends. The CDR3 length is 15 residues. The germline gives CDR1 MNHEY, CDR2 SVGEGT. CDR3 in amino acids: CASSYIGQLNQPQHF. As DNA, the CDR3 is TGTGCCAGCAGTTACATCGGACAGCTTAATCAGCCCCAGCATTTT.

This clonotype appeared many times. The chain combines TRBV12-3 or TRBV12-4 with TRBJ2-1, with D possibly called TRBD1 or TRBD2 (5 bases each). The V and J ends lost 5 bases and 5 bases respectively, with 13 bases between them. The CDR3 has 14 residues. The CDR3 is CASSGGALNNEQFF. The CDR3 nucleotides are TGTGCCAGCAGTGGGGGTGCCCTAAACAATGAGCAGTTCTTC.

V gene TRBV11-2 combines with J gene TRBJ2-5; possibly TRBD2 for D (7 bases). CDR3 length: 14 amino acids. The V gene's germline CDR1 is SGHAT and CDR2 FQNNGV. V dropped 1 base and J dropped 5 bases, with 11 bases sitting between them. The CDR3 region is CASSLARGRETQYF. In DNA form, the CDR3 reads TGTGCCAGCAGCTTAGCGCGGGGGCGGGAGACCCAGTACTTC.

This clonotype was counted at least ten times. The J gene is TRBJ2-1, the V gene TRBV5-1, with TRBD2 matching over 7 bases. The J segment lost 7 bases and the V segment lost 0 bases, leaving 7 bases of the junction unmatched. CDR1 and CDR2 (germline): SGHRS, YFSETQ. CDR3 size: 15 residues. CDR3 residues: CASSLEAGVQNEQFF. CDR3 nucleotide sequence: TGCGCCAGCAGCTTGGAGGCGGGGGTTCAGAATGAGCAGTTCTTC.

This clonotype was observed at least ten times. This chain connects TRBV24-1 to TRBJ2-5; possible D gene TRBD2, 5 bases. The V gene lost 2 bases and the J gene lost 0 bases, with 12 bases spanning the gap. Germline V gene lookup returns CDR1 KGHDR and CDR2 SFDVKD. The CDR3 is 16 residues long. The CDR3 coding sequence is TGTGCCACCAGTGATTATGGGGAGCTGTACCAAGAGACCCAGTACTTC. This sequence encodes CATSDYGELYQETQYF.